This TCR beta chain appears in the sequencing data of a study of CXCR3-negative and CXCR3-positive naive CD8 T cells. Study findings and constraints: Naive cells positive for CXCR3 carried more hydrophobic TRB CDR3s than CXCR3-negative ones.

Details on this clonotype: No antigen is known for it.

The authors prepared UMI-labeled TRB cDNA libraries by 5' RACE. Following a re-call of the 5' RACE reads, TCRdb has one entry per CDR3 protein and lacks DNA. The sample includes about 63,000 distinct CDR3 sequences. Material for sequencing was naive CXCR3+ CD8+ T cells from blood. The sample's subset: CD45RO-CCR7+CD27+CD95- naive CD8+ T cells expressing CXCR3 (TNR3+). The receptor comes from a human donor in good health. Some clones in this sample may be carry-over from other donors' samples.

The CDR3 protein is CASSPGQGYNEKLFF. The chain has TRBV2 and TRBJ1-4; the TRBD1 assignment by TCRdb is unverifiable without DNA. Germline CDR1 is SNHLY and CDR2 is FYNNEI. CDR3 length equals 15 residues.